Below, 17 T cell receptor beta chains from the same sample are listed, as sequenced in a study of cytomegalovirus exposure and HLA in healthy donors (dated by TCRdb to the late 2010s). Library construction relied on the immunoSEQ multiplex PCR assay. For the multiplex PCR, a mixture combining 60 forward primers for TCR Vbeta segments and 13 reverse primers for TCR Jbeta segments was used. TCRdb re-hosts the immuneACCESS table, in-frame sequences only. Its copies lack some clones; in the studies checked, an unresolved V gene accounts for under half of them, and the cause for the rest is not known. The sample yields about 90,000 clones; over 60% were counted once. The ten largest clonotypes hold approximately 4.6% of the sample. Material: PBMCs. These receptors all come from a woman aged 35 to 49 in good health and CMV-seropositive.

This chain uses TRBV14 with TRBJ2-7; 7 nucleotides match TRBD1. From germline, CDR1 is SGHDN and CDR2 FVKESK. This CDR3 spans 16 amino acids. The J segment lost 4 bases and the V segment lost 4 bases, leaving 13 bases of the junction unmatched. Here the CDR3 reads CASSPTPTGTTYEQYF. In DNA form, the CDR3 reads TGTGCCAGCAGCCCAACCCCGACAGGGACAACTTACGAGCAGTACTTC.

The chain is built from TRBV18 and TRBJ2-1, with D possibly TRBD1 on 8 matching bases. Germline-derived CDR1 and CDR2 are KGHSH and LQKENI. The CDR3 contains 14 residues. Trimming left V 3 bases short and J 8 bases short, with 14 bases between. The CDR3 loop reads CASSPTGGEYEQFF. The CDR3 DNA follows: TGTGCCAGCTCACCTACAGGGGGGGAATATGAGCAGTTCTTC.

The rearrangement joins TRBV6-5 to TRBJ2-7; D perhaps matches TRBD2 (6 bases). The germline V gene has CDR1 MNHEY and CDR2 SVGAGI. CDR3 length: 14 amino acids. The germline V and J ends were trimmed by 0 bases and 2 bases, with 8 bases remaining between them. For the CDR3, the DNA is TGTGCCAGCAGTTACTCGGGGAGGACCTACGAGCAGTACTTC. Translating gives CASSYSGRTYEQYF.

The chain uses TRBV7-6 and TRBJ2-7; 13 bases map to TRBD2. Germline V gives CDR1 SGHVS, CDR2 FNYEAQ. The V and J ends lost 5 bases and 3 bases, in that order; junction bases with no gene match: 13. The CDR3 extends over 18 amino acids. The CDR3 protein is CASSIGTSGTVRGYEQYF. CDR3 sequence (DNA): TGTGCCAGCAGCATTGGGACTAGCGGGACTGTGCGGGGCTACGAGCAGTACTTC.

This chain connects TRBV28 to TRBJ2-7, with D tentatively TRBD2 (5 bases). The CDR3 runs 14 residues. Germline V gives CDR1 MDHEN, CDR2 SYDVKM. The V gene lost 3 bases and the J gene lost 3 bases, with 12 bases spanning the gap. The CDR3 loop is CASSFRGLSYEQYF. DNA of the CDR3: TGTGCCAGCAGTTTCCGCGGGTTAAGCTACGAGCAGTACTTC.

V and J are TRBV4-1 and TRBJ2-3; 9 bases agree with TRBD1. J was trimmed by 0 bases and V by 0 bases; bases with no gene match: 4. The germline V gene encodes CDR1 MGHRA and CDR2 YSYEKL. The CDR3 sequence is 17 residues long. The CDR3 here is CASSQEWDRVSTDTQYF. The CDR3 DNA reads TGCGCCAGCAGCCAAGAATGGGACAGGGTGAGCACAGATACGCAGTATTTT.

This clone occurred once. V gene TRBV11-3 combines with J gene TRBJ2-3; TRBD2 matches 9 bases. Losses at the gene ends were 6 bases for V and 4 bases for J; bases not matched to a gene: 8. Germline CDR1 and CDR2: SGHNT and YENEEA. The CDR3 consists of 15 residues. The CDR3 sequence: CASRPGTSLPDTQYF. In DNA, the CDR3 is TGTGCCAGCAGACCCGGGACTAGCTTACCAGATACGCAGTATTTT. The full variable domain, rest sourced from reference TRBV11-3 and TRBJ2-3, is EAGVVQSPRYKIIEKKQPVAFWCNPISGHNTLYWYLQNLGQGPELLIRYENEEAVDDSQLPKDRFSAERLKGVDSTLKIQPAELGDSAVYLCASRPGTSLPDTQYFGPGTRLTVL.

As DNA, the CDR3 is TGTGCCAGCAGCCGAGAGACAGGGCTGTACCAAGAGACCCAGTACTTC. This sequence encodes CASSRETGLYQETQYF. The chain couples TRBV5-6 to TRBJ2-5, with 7 bases matching TRBD1. Germline V gives CDR1 SGHDT, CDR2 YYEEEE. J was trimmed by 0 bases and V by 4 bases; bases with no gene match: 9. CDR3 size: 16 residues.

This clone came up a few times. The V call is TRBV9, the J call TRBJ2-3; 13 bases are a match to TRBD2. CDR3 length: 17 residues. V shed 3 bases, J shed 5 bases, and the junction held 9 bases outside the gene matches. The germline V gene has CDR1 SGDLS and CDR2 YYNGEE. This chain's CDR3 is CASSAARLAGGIDTQYF. The DNA of the CDR3 is TGTGCCAGCAGCGCGGCCCGACTAGCGGGAGGCATAGATACGCAGTATTTT.

The rearrangement links TRBV28 to TRBJ2-1; weak D call: TRBD1 (5 bases). The CDR3 is 11 amino acids. V shed 6 bases and J shed 12 bases, with 12 bases lying between them. Germline loops: CDR1 MDHEN, CDR2 SYDVKM. CDR3 in DNA: TGTGCCAGCAGCCAGGGTCCAGGGCAGTTCTTC. It codes for CASSQGPGQFF.

V gene TRBV28 combines with J gene TRBJ2-1, with TRBD2 identical over 15 bases. V gave up 4 bases and J gave up 8 bases; unmatched junction bases: 6. This CDR3 has 16 residues. Per the germline V gene, CDR1 is MDHEN and CDR2 is SYDVKM. The CDR3 bases are TGTGCCAGCAGTTACGGACTAGCGGGAGGGCCTGATGAGCAGTTCTTC. This encodes CASSYGLAGGPDEQFF.

This clone appeared a few times. At the DNA level, this CDR3 is encoded by other sequences in the same sample as well. V and J are TRBV18 and TRBJ2-3, with D unclear. Trimming pared 3 bases from V and 3 bases from J, leaving 10 bases between. Germline V gene lookup returns CDR1 KGHSH and CDR2 LQKENI. The CDR3 has 14 amino acids. The CDR3: CASSPGRSTDTQYF. The CDR3 DNA reads as TGTGCCAGCTCACCTGGCCGCTCGACAGATACGCAGTATTTT. The full variable domain, completed using reference TRBV18 and TRBJ2-3, is NAGVMQNPRHLVRRRGQEARLRCSPMKGHSHVYWYRQLPEEGLKFMVYLQKENIIDESGMPKERFSAEFPKEGPSILRIQQVVRGDSAAYFCASSPGRSTDTQYFGPGTRLTVL.

The CDR3 region is CASSQGAGLSYEQYF. Written as DNA, the CDR3 is TGTGCCAGCAGCCAAGGGGCGGGACTTTCCTACGAGCAGTACTTC. The chain is built from TRBV14 and TRBJ2-7; tentative D call: TRBD2 (6 bases). V was shortened by 1 base and J by 1 base, with 11 bases between the two germline ends. Germline-derived CDR1 and CDR2 are SGHDN and FVKESK. There are 15 residues in the CDR3.

This clone has just a few counts. CDR3 sequence (DNA): TGTGCCAGCAGTCCGGGTGGACAGGGAAGTGAAAAACTGTTTTTT. Encoded protein: CASSPGGQGSEKLFF. The rearrangement uses TRBV5-4 and TRBJ1-4; 8 positions agree with TRBD1. This CDR3 comprises 15 residues. Trimming at V came to 5 bases and at J to 7 bases, leaving 10 bases not matched to a gene. CDR1 and CDR2 (germline): SGHNT, YYREEE (reference sequence).

This clone has just one count. The gene calls are TRBV7-9 and TRBJ2-5; D uncertain. V lost 1 base to trimming and J lost 3 bases, with 9 bases between them. Germline V gene data show CDR1 as SEHNR and CDR2 as FQNEAQ (reference sequence). The CDR3 runs to 14 residues. CDR3 region: CASSLVQLEETQYF. CDR3 DNA: TGTGCCAGCAGCTTAGTACAGCTCGAAGAGACCCAGTACTTC.

This chain links TRBV5-1 with TRBJ1-1, with 8 bases aligning to TRBD1. The trim removed 5 bases at V and 2 bases at J, leaving 8 bases unmatched. The CDR3 extends over 15 amino acids. Germline V lookup: CDR1 SGHRS, CDR2 YFSETQ. CDR3 sequence (DNA): TGCGCCAGCAGTCCCCAGGGGGCTTATAACACTGAAGCTTTCTTT. Its protein product is CASSPQGAYNTEAFF. The full variable domain, completed using reference TRBV5-1 and TRBJ1-1, is KAGVTQTPRYLIKTRGQQVTLSCSPISGHRSVSWYQQTPGQGLQFLFEYFSETQRNKGNFPGRFSGRQFSNSRSEMNVSTLELGDSALYLCASSPQGAYNTEAFFGQGTRLTVV.

The chain has TRBV5-4 and TRBJ2-3, with 10 bases that match TRBD2. The CDR3 contains 16 residues. V was clipped by 2 bases and J by 5 bases; unmatched bases: 8. Looked up from germline, CDR1 is SGHNT and CDR2 is YYREEE (reference sequence). The DNA of the CDR3 is TGTGCCAGCAGCTTACGACTAGCGGGCTCAAGAGATACGCAGTATTTT. Residues: CASSLRLAGSRDTQYF.